The source of this TCR beta chain is a study of T cells in localized non-small cell lung cancer. Notes on this clone: Its antigen remains unidentified.

Per the germline V gene, CDR1 is SGHDN and CDR2 is FVKESK. The CDR3 contains 15 residues. The V gene lost 0 bases and the J gene lost 8 bases, with 13 bases spanning the gap. General study results and limits: Researchers found a median 57 of the top 100 tumor clones in adjacent lung. Owing to sequencing of a solitary tumor region, heterogeneity cannot be discounted.

Measured with immunoSEQ multiplex PCR; TCRdb has only the in-frame clones, and not every one. The sample carries about 14,000 clones, around 82% recorded once. The chain links TRBV14 to TRBJ1-4, with D uncertain. This receptor was identified in a female donor older than 55 with stage I squamous cell lung carcinoma. The input for sequencing was peripheral blood, taken before any cancer treatment. The CDR3 sequence is CASSQEVGAGEKLFF. CDR3 in DNA: TGTGCCAGCAGCCAAGAGGTGGGCGCTGGGGAAAAACTGTTTTTT.